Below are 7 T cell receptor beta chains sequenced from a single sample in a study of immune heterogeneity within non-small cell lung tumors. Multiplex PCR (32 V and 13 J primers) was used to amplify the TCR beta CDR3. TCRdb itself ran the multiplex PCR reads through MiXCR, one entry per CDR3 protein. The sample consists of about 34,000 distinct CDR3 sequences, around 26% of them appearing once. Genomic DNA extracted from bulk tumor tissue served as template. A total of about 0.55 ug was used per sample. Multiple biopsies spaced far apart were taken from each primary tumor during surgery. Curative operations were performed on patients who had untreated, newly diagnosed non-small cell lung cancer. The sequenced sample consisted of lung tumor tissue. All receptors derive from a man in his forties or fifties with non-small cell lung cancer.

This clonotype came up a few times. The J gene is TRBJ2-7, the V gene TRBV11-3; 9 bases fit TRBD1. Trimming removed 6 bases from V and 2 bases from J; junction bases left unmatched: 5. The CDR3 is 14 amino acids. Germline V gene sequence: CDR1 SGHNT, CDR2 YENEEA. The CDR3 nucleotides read TGTGCCAGCAGTCGGGACAGGGTTGCCTACGAGCAGTACTTC. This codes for CASSRDRVAYEQYF.

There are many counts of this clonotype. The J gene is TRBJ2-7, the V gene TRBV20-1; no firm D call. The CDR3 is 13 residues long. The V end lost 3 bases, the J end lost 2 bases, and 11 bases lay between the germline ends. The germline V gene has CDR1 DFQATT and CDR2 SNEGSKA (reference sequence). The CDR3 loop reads CSASGRSPYEQYF. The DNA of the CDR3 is TGCAGTGCTAGTGGACGAAGTCCCTACGAGCAGTACTTC.

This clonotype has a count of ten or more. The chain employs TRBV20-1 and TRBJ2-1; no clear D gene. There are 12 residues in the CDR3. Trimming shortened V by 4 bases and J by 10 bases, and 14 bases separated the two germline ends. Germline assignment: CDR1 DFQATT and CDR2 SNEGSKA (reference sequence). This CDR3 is CSAIGKANEQFF. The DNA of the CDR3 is TGCAGTGCTATTGGTAAAGCAAACGAGCAGTTCTTC.

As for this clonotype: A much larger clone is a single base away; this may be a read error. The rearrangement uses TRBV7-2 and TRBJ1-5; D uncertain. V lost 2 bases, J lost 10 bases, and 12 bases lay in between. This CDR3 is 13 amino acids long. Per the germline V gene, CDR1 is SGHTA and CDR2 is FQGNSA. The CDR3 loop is CASSLSQRSPQHF. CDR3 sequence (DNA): TGTGCCAGCAGCTTATCGCAGAGGTCACCCCAGCATTTT.

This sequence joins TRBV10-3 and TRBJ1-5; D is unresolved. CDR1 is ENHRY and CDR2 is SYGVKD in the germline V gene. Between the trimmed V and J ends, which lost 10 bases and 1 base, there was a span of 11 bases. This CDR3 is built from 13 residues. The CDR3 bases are TGTGCCACAAATGACTGGAGCAATCAGCCCCAGCATTTT. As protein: CATNDWSNQPQHF.

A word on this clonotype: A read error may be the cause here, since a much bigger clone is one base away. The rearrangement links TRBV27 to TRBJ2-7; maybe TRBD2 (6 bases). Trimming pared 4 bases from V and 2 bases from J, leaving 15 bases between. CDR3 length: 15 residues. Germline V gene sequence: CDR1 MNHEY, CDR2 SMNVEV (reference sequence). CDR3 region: CASSSFQGLTYEQYF. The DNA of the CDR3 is TGTGCCAGCAGTTCATTCCAGGGACTGACCTACGAGCAGTACTTC.

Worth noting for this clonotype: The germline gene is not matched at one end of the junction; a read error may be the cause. CDR3 sequence reads: CDSSFHASGNTIYF. CDR3 bases: TGTGACAGCAGTTTTCATGCCTCTGGAAACACCATATATTTT. The chain links TRBV27 to TRBJ1-3; unclear D gene. This CDR3 region has 14 residues. Per germline, CDR1 MNHEY and CDR2 SMNVEV (reference sequence).